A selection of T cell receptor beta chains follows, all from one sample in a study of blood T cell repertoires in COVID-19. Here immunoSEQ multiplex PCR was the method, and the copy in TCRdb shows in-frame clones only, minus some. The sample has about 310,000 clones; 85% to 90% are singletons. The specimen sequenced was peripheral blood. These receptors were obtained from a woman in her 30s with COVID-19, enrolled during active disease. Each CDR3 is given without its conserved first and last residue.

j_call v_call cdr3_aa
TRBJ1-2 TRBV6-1 ASSEEVTVYGYT
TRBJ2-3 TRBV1 TSSPYKVTGGGPSTDTQY
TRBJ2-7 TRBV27 ASSLTSGRSYEQY
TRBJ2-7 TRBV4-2 ASSQVFNTDYEQY
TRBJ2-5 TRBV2 ASSVLAGQETQY
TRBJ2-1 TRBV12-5 ASGWTSGSRNEQF
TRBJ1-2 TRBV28 ASSNQGQGPNYGYT
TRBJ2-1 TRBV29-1 SVHPPGLGLSNEQF
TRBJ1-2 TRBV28 ASSWEGQGTNYGYT
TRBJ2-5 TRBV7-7 ASSLRQDQETQY
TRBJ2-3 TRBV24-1 ATSDTGTLNTQY
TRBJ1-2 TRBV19 ASSLNRERRGANYGYT
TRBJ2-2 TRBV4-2 ASSETRPTGAGELF
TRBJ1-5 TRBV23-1 ASTYRDQNNSNQPQH
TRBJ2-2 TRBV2 ASVGGNTNTGELF
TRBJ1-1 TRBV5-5 ASSVDSHTEAF
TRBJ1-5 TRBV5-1 ASRAGVGNQPQH
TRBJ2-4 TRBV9 ASSVGAGGGNIQY
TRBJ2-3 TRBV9 ASSAGGPTQY
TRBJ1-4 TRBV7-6 ASSLLGAVEKLF
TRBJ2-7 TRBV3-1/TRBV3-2 ASSQEGRAYDEQY
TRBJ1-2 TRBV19 ASSIGVTATPYGYT
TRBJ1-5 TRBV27 ASTGTGSILQH
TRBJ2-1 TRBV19 ASGTGGVLASNEQF
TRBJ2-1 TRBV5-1 ASSSSGGHNEQF
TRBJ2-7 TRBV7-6 ASSPQVSSYEQY
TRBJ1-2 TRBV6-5 ASSYRYREGNGYT
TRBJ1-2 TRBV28 ASNRGDGDGYT
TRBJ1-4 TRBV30 AWSVTVANEKLF
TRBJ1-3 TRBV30 AWNPDSLPTGNTIY
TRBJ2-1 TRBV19 ASSMREDFPF
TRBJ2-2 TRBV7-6 ASSPSGRVYTGELF
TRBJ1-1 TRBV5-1 ASSLVWDRNTEAF
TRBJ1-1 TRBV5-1 ASSLALDRVDTEAF
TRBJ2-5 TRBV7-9 ASNRDRAQETQY
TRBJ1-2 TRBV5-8 ASSGVDRPEGYGYT
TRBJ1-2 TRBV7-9 ASSLGRGPSYGYT
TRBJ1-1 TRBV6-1 ASSEDGFRAEAF
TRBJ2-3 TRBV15 ATSRDSPGMGFGGDTQY
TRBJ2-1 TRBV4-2 ASSHDRYNEQF
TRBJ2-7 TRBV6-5 ASRSGTGSYEQY